This T cell receptor beta chain was obtained from a study of cytomegalovirus exposure and HLA in healthy donors. This clone was counted between two and nine times. There are 15 residues in the CDR3. The germline V gene encodes CDR1 SGHRS and CDR2 YFSETQ. The ends were cut back, 0 bases at V and 3 bases at J, with 9 bases in the middle. In the PCR, 60 Vbeta and 13 Jbeta primers were used. Produced via immunoSEQ multiplex PCR; TCRdb's table is partial and in-frame only. This sample has approximately 120,000 clones, with around 67% found just once. The receptor was isolated from a man aged 55 to 70 in good health and CMV-seropositive. Sequencing used PBMCs. The rearrangement joins TRBV5-1 to TRBJ2-2; tentative D call: TRBD1 (5 bases). As DNA, the CDR3 is TGCGCCAGCAGCTTGGACAGGATTCACACCGGGGAGCTGTTTTTT. Its translation is CASSLDRIHTGELFF. Variable domain in full (rest from reference TRBV5-1 and TRBJ2-2): KAGVTQTPRYLIKTRGQQVTLSCSPISGHRSVSWYQQTPGQGLQFLFEYFSETQRNKGNFPGRFSGRQFSNSRSEMNVSTLELGDSALYLCASSLDRIHTGELFFGEGSRLTVL.